Each of the 3 T cell receptor beta chains below was sequenced from the same sample in a study of post-analysis software for immune sequencing data. Study-wide results and limits: Four to six TRBV segments were more frequent in patients than controls; TRBV5-6, TRBV5-1 and TRBV20-1 belonged to this group.

Prepared TCR beta cDNA libraries contained unique molecular identifiers. TCRdb independently ran MiXCR on the PCR reads; one entry per CDR3 protein. The sample includes 150,000 to 200,000 distinct CDR3 sequences, roughly 30% of them seen just once. Their target antigens are unknown. Source material: blood. These receptors originate from a girl aged 10 to 17 with multiple sclerosis.

This clonotype was picked up many times. This chain joins TRBV29-1 and TRBJ2-1; TRBD2 agrees at 7 bases. Trimming removed 5 bases from V and 7 bases from J; junction bases left unmatched: 17. Germline CDR1 reads SQVTM; CDR2 reads ANQGSEA. The CDR3 is 16 residues long. This CDR3 is CSVQAIAGSYLNEQFF. CDR3 DNA sequence: TGCAGCGTTCAGGCCATAGCGGGTAGCTACTTAAATGAGCAGTTCTTC.

In regard to this clonotype: A much larger clonotype is one base distant, so this may be a read error. The chain carries TRBV14 and TRBJ1-2; D not resolved. The length of the CDR3 is 15 residues. Looked up from germline, CDR1 is SGHDN and CDR2 is FVKESK. Trimming shortened V by 5 bases and J by 4 bases, and 17 bases separated the two germline ends. The CDR3 loop is CASSYDGSPLYGYTF. CDR3 in DNA: TGTGCCAGCAGCTATGACGGTTCTCCACTCTATGGCTACACCTTC.

At least ten counts were recorded for this clonotype. The CDR3 is CASSGGLYEQYF. The CDR3 DNA is TGTGCCAGCAGCGGCGGTCTATACGAGCAGTACTTC. The V and J genes are TRBV7-9 and TRBJ2-4; unclear D gene. The last part of the DNA fits TRBJ2-7 better; the J call may be wrong. Germline V gene sequence: CDR1 SEHNR, CDR2 FQNEAQ (reference sequence). The CDR3 extends over 12 amino acids.